Following are 7 T cell receptor beta chains from one sample sequenced in a study of cytomegalovirus exposure and HLA in healthy donors. The PCR was carried out with 60 Vbeta primers and 13 Jbeta primers. TCRdb's copy holds only in-frame clones and misses some; the assay was immunoSEQ multiplex PCR. The table shows around 130,000 clones, with approximately 80% occurring only once. Sequencing was carried out using PBMCs. The receptors stem from a girl aged 2-10 years in good health and CMV-seronegative.

The rearrangement joins TRBV19 to TRBJ1-1, with 8 nucleotides matching TRBD1. The length of the CDR3 is 15 residues. V was pared by 5 bases and J by 4 bases, with 9 bases of the junction left unmatched. CDR1 LNHDA and CDR2 SQIVND come from the germline V gene (reference sequence). CDR3 sequence reads: CASSAGTGLSTEAFF. CDR3 sequence (DNA): TGTGCCAGTAGTGCCGGGACAGGCTTGAGCACTGAAGCTTTCTTT.

DNA of the CDR3: TGTGCCAGTAGTGGGGACACTTACAATGAGCAGTTCTTC. The encoded protein is CASSGDTYNEQFF. The J gene is TRBJ2-1, the V gene TRBV19; tentatively, D is TRBD1 (6 bases). Germline CDR1 and CDR2: LNHDA and SQIVND (reference sequence). The germline V and J ends were trimmed by 5 bases and 4 bases, with 9 bases remaining between them. The CDR3 has 13 residues.

The genes are TRBV5-1 and TRBJ2-1, with 9 positions matching TRBD2. The trim removed 0 bases at V and 4 bases at J, leaving 5 bases unmatched. This CDR3 contains 16 residues. Germline V gene sequence: CDR1 SGHRS, CDR2 YFSETQ. CDR3 coding DNA: TGCGCCAGCAGCTTGGTAGCGGGGGACCAGTACAATGAGCAGTTCTTC. Protein product: CASSLVAGDQYNEQFF.

The rearrangement uses TRBV7-6 and TRBJ1-5, with TRBD1 identical over 10 bases. With V trimmed by 1 base and J by 0 bases, 6 bases remained unmatched. The CDR3 runs to 18 residues. Germline-derived CDR1 and CDR2 are SGHVS and FNYEAQ. The CDR3 DNA follows: TGTGCCAGCAGCTTAGGAAGACAGGGGGCGTATAGCAATCAGCCCCAGCATTTT. It encodes CASSLGRQGAYSNQPQHF.

This chain joins TRBV5-8 and TRBJ2-5; D not resolved. The CDR3 has 14 amino acids. V lost 0 bases and J lost 0, with 6 bases in between. Germline V lookup: CDR1 SGHTS, CDR2 YDEGEE. The CDR3 sequence: CASSLVSNQETQYF. CDR3 nucleotide sequence: TGTGCCAGCAGCTTGGTTTCCAACCAAGAGACCCAGTACTTC.

The chain combines TRBV30 with TRBJ2-4, with D possibly matching TRBD1 (7 bases). The germline gives CDR1 GTSNPN, CDR2 SVGIG (reference sequence). The ends were cut back, 2 bases at V and 9 bases at J, with 17 bases in the middle. There are 14 residues in the CDR3. The CDR3 bases are TGTGCCTGGAGTCGGGCCAGGGGGGCGGGCATTCAGTACTTC. It yields the protein CAWSRARGAGIQYF.

The rearrangement uses TRBV5-1 and TRBJ2-2; perhaps TRBD1 as D (5 bases). Germline V gives CDR1 SGHRS, CDR2 YFSETQ. The V gene lost 4 bases and the J gene lost 4 bases, with 17 bases spanning the gap. The CDR3 spans 16 residues. The CDR3 spells CASSPPAGPTTGELFF. The CDR3 DNA is TGCGCCAGCAGCCCCCCAGCAGGGCCCACCACCGGGGAGCTGTTTTTT.